This T cell receptor beta chain came from a study of OX40 agonist ivuxolimab in advanced cancers. In the study overall: The study reported partial responses in three patients: one hepatocellular carcinoma, two cutaneous melanoma.

Assay used: immunoSEQ multiplex PCR; TCRdb lists only in-frame clones, some missing. The data contain fewer than 90,000 clones, 89% of them seen just once; the ten biggest clones take up 0.19%. The CDR3 has 15 amino acids. The germline CDR1 and CDR2 sequences are MDHEN and SYDVKM. Losses at the gene ends were 5 bases for V and 7 bases for J; bases not matched to a gene: 14. The starting material was CD4+ or CD8+ T cells sorted from blood, obtained in a trial of the OX40 agonist ivuxolimab. This TCR derives from an adult with an advanced solid tumor such as melanoma, head and neck, liver or kidney cancer. V usage is TRBV28 and J usage is TRBJ2-7, with 7 nucleotides matching TRBD2. Written as DNA, the CDR3 is TGTGCCAGCAGTCCGCCAAGGACTAGTCTAACTGAGCAGTACTTC. Translated: CASSPPRTSLTEQYF.